This record looks at one T cell receptor beta chain sequence and its context. This sample is drawn from a study of radiotherapy plus CTLA-4 blockade in lung cancer. Germline CDR1 SGHNT, CDR2 YYREEE (reference sequence). V lost 4 bases, J lost 6 bases, and 10 bases stayed unmatched. The CDR3 spans 15 residues. Sequenced by immunoSEQ multiplex PCR; TCRdb stores in-frame clones only, minus some. The sample lists 50,000 to 60,000 clones, approximately 80% occurring once. The chain employs TRBV5-4 and TRBJ1-2; 9 bases fit TRBD1. The starting material was peripheral blood, obtained from a patient treated with radiotherapy plus ipilimumab. The sequence was obtained from a human donor with non-small cell lung cancer whose response to radiotherapy plus ipilimumab could not be evaluated. This CDR3 reads CASSPIGTGTHGYTF. The CDR3 coding sequence is TGTGCCAGCAGCCCTATAGGGACAGGGACCCATGGCTACACCTTC.